Described below is a single T cell receptor beta chain sequence and its context. Patients included in sequencing had previously demonstrated CD8+CD57+ cell expansion by flow cytometry. Genomic DNA constituted the template upon which TCR beta VDJ and CDR3 profiling was performed. MiXCR, applied by TCRdb to the reads, yields one record per CDR3 protein. The sample contains about half a million distinct CDR3 sequences, roughly 34% of which appear only once. The data belong to a study of CD8+CD57+ T cells in acquired aplastic anemia. The sequencing input was sorted CD4+, CD8+, or CD8+CD57+ T cells (not recorded which) from PBMCs. This clonotype originated in a human donor with aplastic anemia.

CDR3 DNA: TGTGCCAGCAGTGACAAGGGTAGGAACACTGAAGCTTTCTTT. Amino acids: CASSDKGRNTEAFF. This chain connects TRBV25-1 to TRBJ1-1; D call uncertain. The V gene lost 3 bases and the J gene lost 1 base, with 9 bases spanning the gap. This CDR3 contains 14 residues. Germline V CDR1 and CDR2: MGHDK, SYGVNS.